The table lists the clone carrying this T cell receptor (beta chain) with a few counts. Its specificity is not known. The germline V gene encodes CDR1 PRHDT and CDR2 FYEKMQ (reference sequence). J was trimmed by 4 bases and V by 1 base; bases with no gene match: 4. The CDR3 loop spans 15 amino acids. TCRdb processed the RT-PCR reads anew with MiXCR; each CDR3 protein has one entry. In the table there are about 610,000 distinct CDR3 sequences, 13% to 15% of which are singletons. The sample comes from a study of response to subunit inactivated influenza vaccine. Study observations and caveats: Few additional T cells are recruited per seasonal influenza vaccination, authors suggested.

This chain links TRBV13 with TRBJ2-3, with TRBD2 identical over 8 bases. The sequence was obtained from a man aged 50 or older who received an inactivated influenza vaccine. The sequenced sample was PBMCs from blood, obtained about 13 days after vaccination. CDR3 region: CASSLDGGAPDTQYF. The DNA of the CDR3 is TGTGCCAGCAGCTTAGACGGGGGGGCCCCAGATACGCAGTATTTT.